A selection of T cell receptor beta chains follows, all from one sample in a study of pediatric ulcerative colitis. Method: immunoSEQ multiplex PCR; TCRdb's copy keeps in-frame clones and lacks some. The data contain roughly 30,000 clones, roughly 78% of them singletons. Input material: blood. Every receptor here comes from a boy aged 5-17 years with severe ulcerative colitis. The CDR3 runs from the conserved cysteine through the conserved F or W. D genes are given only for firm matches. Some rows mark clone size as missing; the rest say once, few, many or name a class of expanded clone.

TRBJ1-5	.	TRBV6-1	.	TGTGCCAGCAGTGAATTGAGCAGGGGCAATCAGCCCCAGCATTTT	CASSELSRGNQPQHF
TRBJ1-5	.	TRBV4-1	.	TGCGCCAGCAGCCAAGAATTGGTGAGGGGCGATCAGCCCCAGCATTTT	CASSQELVRGDQPQHF
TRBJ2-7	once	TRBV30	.	TGTGCCTGGACCCTTGGGCTAGGGGGTGAGCAGTACTTC	CAWTLGLGGEQYF
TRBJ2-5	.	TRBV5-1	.	TGCGCCAGCAGCTTGGTCGGTAACCAAGAGACCCAGTACTTC	CASSLVGNQETQYF
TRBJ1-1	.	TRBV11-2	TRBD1	TGTGCCAGCAGCTTAGCTACAGGGGTGAGCACTGAAGCTTTCTTT	CASSLATGVSTEAFF
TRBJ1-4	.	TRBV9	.	TGTGCCAGCAGTTCGGGGGTTGGGGAGGAAAAACTGTTTTTT	CASSSGVGEEKLFF
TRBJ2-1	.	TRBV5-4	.	TGTGCCAGCAGCTTGGGCACGGAATGGGGCAATGAGCAGTTCTTC	CASSLGTEWGNEQFF
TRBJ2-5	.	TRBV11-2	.	TGTGCCAGCTTAGGGTTCGGGGAGACCCAGTACTTC	CASLGFGETQYF
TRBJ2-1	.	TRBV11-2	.	TGTGCCAGCAGCTTGCGTCGGGCGGCGGGGGCCTACGGACATGAGCAGTTCTTC	CASSLRRAAGAYGHEQFF
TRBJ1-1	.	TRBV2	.	TGTGCCAGCAGGGGCAGCCTGGGCACTGAAGCTTTCTTT	CASRGSLGTEAFF
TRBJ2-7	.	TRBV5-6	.	TGTGCCAGCAGCTTGTGGCGGAGTGACAGAAGCCCCGAGCAGTACTTC	CASSLWRSDRSPEQYF
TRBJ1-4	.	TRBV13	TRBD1	TGTGCCAGCAGCTTAGGGGTCGGGACAGGGACTGAAAAACTGTTTTTT	CASSLGVGTGTEKLFF
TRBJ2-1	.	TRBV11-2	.	TGTGCCAGCAGCTCCGGGCCAACCAATGAGCAGTTCTTC	CASSSGPTNEQFF
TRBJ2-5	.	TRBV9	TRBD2	TGTGCCAGCAGCGCCGGGGGGCAAGAGACCCAGTACTTC	CASSAGGQETQYF
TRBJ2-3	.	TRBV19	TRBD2	TGTGCCAGTAGTAGGACTAGCGGGTTTAATACGCAGTATTTT	CASSRTSGFNTQYF
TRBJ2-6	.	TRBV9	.	TGTGCCAGCAGCGAGGGAGGGGCCAACGTCCTGACTTTC	CASSEGGANVLTF
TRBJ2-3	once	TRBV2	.	TGTGCCAGCAGCCTGGAGGGGCGGAGCAACACAGATACGCAGTATTTT	CASSLEGRSNTDTQYF
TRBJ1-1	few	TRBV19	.	TGTGCCAGTAGTATGAAGGGGAACACTGAAGCTTTCTTT	CASSMKGNTEAFF
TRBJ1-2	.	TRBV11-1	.	TGTGCCAGCAGCTTAAACTTTGGCGATCTTGGGGGCTACACCTTC	CASSLNFGDLGGYTF
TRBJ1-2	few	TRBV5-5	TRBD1	TGTGCCAGCACTGGACAGGTCTTTGATGGCTACACCTTC	CASTGQVFDGYTF
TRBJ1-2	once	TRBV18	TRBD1	TGTGCCAGCTCCCGACAGGGTGGCTATGGCTACACCTTC	CASSRQGGYGYTF
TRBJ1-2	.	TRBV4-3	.	TGCGCCAGCAGCCAAGGAAGCGACTACACCTTC	CASSQGSDYTF
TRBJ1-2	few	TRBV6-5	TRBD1	TGTGCCAGCAGCCAGGGACAGGGCGCCTATGGCTACACCTTC	CASSQGQGAYGYTF
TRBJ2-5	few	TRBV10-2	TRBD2	TGCGCCAGCAGCGACGGTGGGGGGGAGATACAAGAGACCCAGTACTTC	CASSDGGGEIQETQYF
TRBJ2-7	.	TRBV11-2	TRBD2	TGTGCCAGCAGCCCCGAACGGGGACTAGCGGGGCTCCACTCCTACGAGCAGTACTTC	CASSPERGLAGLHSYEQYF
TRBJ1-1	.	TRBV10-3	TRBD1	TGTGCCATCAGTGGACCATCCACGGGACAGGGGGCGATGAACACTGAAGCTTTCTTT	CAISGPSTGQGAMNTEAFF